Each of the 5 T cell receptor beta chains below was sequenced from the same sample in a study of cytomegalovirus exposure and HLA in healthy donors. With 60 Vbeta and 13 Jbeta primers, the PCR was carried out. The assay was immunoSEQ multiplex PCR, and TCRdb's table has in-frame clones only and misses some. The sample holds 130,000 to 150,000 clones, roughly 80% seen once. Sequenced sample: PBMCs. The receptor set was obtained from a man aged 40-49 years in good health and CMV-seropositive.

This clone was detected a few times. The chain employs TRBV7-8 and TRBJ1-1; TRBD1 matches at 8 bases. The CDR3 is made up of 14 amino acids. V was pared by 5 bases and J by 5 bases, with 7 bases of the junction left unmatched. Germline values: CDR1 SGHVS, CDR2 FQNEAQ. Here the CDR3 reads CASSTTTGGTEAFF. The CDR3, as DNA: TGTGCCAGCAGCACGACCACAGGGGGAACTGAAGCTTTCTTT.

The chain recombines TRBV2 with TRBJ2-3, with 10 bases fitting TRBD2. CDR3 length: 16 residues. The germline gives CDR1 SNHLY, CDR2 FYNNEI. V lost 10 bases, J lost 2 bases, and 12 bases stayed unmatched. The CDR3 here is CANPNVAGGPTDTQYF. The CDR3, as DNA: TGTGCCAATCCGAATGTAGCGGGAGGCCCCACAGATACGCAGTATTTT.

CDR3 DNA: TGCGCCAGCAGCCCCGGCCGGACAGATTACGAGCAGTACTTC. This codes for CASSPGRTDYEQYF. V gene TRBV5-1 combines with J gene TRBJ2-7; D might be TRBD1 (6 bases). CDR3 length equals 14 residues. The germline CDR1 and CDR2 sequences are SGHRS and YFSETQ. Trimming cost V 4 bases and J 4 bases, with 15 bases left between them.

The chain has TRBV27 and TRBJ2-2, with 11 bases fitting TRBD2. The CDR3 contains 18 residues. The germline V gene encodes CDR1 MNHEY and CDR2 SMNVEV (reference sequence). Losses at the gene ends were 4 bases for V and 6 bases for J; bases not matched to a gene: 13. CDR3 nucleotide sequence: TGTGCCAGCAGTTCCATTCGAGTGGTAGCGGGAGGGGCCGGGGAGCTGTTTTTT. Protein product: CASSSIRVVAGGAGELFF.

The chain recombines TRBV7-2 with TRBJ2-5; D is unresolved. This CDR3 comprises 14 residues. Trimming stripped 3 bases from V and 5 bases from J, with 13 bases between. CDR1 is SGHTA, CDR2 FQGNSA, per germline. Written as DNA, the CDR3 is TGTGCCAGCAGCTTTAGGTACAGTCCGGAGACCCAGTACTTC. Translating gives CASSFRYSPETQYF.